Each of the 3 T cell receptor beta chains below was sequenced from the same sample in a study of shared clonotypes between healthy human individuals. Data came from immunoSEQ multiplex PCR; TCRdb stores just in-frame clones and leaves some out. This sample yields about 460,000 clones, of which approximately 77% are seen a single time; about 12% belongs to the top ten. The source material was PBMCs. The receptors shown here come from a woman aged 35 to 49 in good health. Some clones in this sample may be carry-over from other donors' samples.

The CDR3 loop reads CASSVGHGSYEQYF. The DNA for the CDR3 is TGTGCCAGCAGCGTAGGGCACGGGAGCTACGAGCAGTACTTC. J is TRBJ2-7 and V is TRBV9; tentative D call: TRBD2 (6 bases). The length of the CDR3 is 14 residues. Trimming pared 0 bases from V and 3 bases from J, leaving 10 bases between. Germline-derived CDR1 and CDR2 are SGDLS and YYNGEE. Looking up the rest from reference TRBV9 and TRBJ2-7 gives the full variable domain: DSGVTQTPKHLITATGQRVTLRCSPRSGDLSVYWYQQSLDQGLQFLIQYYNGEERAKGNILERFSAQQFPDLHSELNLSSLELGDSALYFCASSVGHGSYEQYFGPGTRLTVT.

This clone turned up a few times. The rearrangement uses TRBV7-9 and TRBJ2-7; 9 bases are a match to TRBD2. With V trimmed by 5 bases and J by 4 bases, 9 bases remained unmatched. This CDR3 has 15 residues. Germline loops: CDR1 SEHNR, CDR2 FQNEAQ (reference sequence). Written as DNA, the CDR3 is TGTGCCAGCAGCCCCCGTAGCGGGAGAATATACGAGCAGTACTTC. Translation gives CASSPRSGRIYEQYF.

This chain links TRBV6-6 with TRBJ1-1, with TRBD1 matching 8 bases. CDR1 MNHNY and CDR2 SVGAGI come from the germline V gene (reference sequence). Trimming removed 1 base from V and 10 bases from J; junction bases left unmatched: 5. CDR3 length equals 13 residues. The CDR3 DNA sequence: TGTGCCAGCAGTTACTACATTGGACAGGGAGCTTTCTTT. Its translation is CASSYYIGQGAFF.